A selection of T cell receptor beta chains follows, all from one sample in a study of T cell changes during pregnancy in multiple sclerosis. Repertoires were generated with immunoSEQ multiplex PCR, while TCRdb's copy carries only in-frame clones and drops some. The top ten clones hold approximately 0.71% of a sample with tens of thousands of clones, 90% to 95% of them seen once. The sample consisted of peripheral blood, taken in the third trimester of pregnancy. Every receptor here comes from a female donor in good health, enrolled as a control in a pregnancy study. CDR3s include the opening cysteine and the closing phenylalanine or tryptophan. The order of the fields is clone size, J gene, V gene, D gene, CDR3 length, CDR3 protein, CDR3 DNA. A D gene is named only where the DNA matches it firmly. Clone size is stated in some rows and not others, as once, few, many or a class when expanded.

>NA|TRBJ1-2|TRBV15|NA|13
CATSTRDLYGYTF
TGTGCCACCAGCACGAGGGATTTATATGGCTACACCTTC
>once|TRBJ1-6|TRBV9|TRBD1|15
CASSFRDRGLSPLHF
TGTGCCAGCAGCTTCCGGGACAGGGGGCTTTCACCCCTCCACTTT
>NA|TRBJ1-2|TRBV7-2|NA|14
CASSRPTGVYGYTF
TGTGCCAGCAGCCGCCCGACAGGAGTCTATGGCTACACCTTC
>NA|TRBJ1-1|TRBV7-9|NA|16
CASSLPAVRMNTEAFF
TGTGCCAGCAGCCTACCGGCGGTTAGGATGAACACTGAAGCTTTCTTT
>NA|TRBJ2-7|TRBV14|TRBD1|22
CASSQRRWNRDRSSSYSYEQYF
TGTGCCAGCAGCCAACGGCGTTGGAACCGGGACAGGTCCTCCTCTTACTCCTACGAGCAGTACTTC
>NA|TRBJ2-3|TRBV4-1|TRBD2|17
CASSHGLAGARTDTQYF
TGCGCCAGCAGCCACGGACTAGCGGGGGCCCGCACAGATACGCAGTATTTT
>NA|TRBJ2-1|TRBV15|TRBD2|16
CATSRGRAGGENEQFF
TGTGCCACCAGCAGAGGAAGGGCGGGAGGAGAGAATGAGCAGTTCTTC
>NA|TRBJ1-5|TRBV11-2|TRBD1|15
CASSLGQHSNQPQHF
TGTGCCAGCAGTCTGGGACAGCATAGCAATCAGCCCCAGCATTTT
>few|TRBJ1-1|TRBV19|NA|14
CASTPVQGTTEAFF
TGTGCCAGTACCCCAGTCCAGGGAACCACTGAAGCTTTCTTT
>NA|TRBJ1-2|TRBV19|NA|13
CASSIAAGGGYTF
TGTGCCAGTAGTATCGCGGCGGGGGGTGGCTACACCTTC
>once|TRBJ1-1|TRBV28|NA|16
CASSFRTIPGNTEAFF
TGTGCCAGCAGTTTCAGGACAATTCCTGGGAACACTGAAGCTTTCTTT
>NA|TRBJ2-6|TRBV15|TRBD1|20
CATSRFWSGQGASGANVLTF
TGTGCCACCAGCAGATTCTGGTCGGGACAGGGGGCGTCTGGGGCCAACGTCCTGACTTTC
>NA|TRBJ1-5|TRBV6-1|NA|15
CASTPGRIDNQPQHF
TGTGCCAGCACGCCCGGCAGGATTGATAATCAGCCCCAGCATTTT
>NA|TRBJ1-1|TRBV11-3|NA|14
CASSLLGVGTEAFF
TGTGCCAGCAGCTTACTCGGGGTGGGGACTGAAGCTTTCTTT
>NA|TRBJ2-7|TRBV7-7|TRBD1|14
CASSSGTGDYEQYF
TGTGCCAGCAGCTCCGGGACAGGGGACTACGAGCAGTACTTC
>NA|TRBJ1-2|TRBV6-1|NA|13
CASRLGGLRGYTF
TGTGCCAGCAGGTTGGGGGGGCTACGAGGCTACACCTTC
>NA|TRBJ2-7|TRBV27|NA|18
CASSSELAQTTFPYEQYF
TGTGCCAGCAGTTCGGAACTCGCCCAGACAACCTTTCCCTACGAGCAGTACTTC
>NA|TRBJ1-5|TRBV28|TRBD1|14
CASTLGQPNQPQHF
TGTGCCAGCACGTTGGGACAGCCCAATCAGCCCCAGCATTTT
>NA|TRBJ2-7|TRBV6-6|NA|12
CASSGLPKEQYF
TGTGCCAGCAGCGGACTACCTAAAGAGCAGTACTTC
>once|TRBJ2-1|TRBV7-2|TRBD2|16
CASREDSGSSYNEQFF
TGTGCCAGCAGAGAAGATAGCGGGAGCTCCTACAATGAGCAGTTCTTC
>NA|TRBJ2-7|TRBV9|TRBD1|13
CASSVTGGYEQYF
TGTGCCAGCAGCGTAACAGGGGGCTACGAGCAGTACTTC
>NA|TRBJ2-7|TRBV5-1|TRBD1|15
CASSLVGTATYEQYF
TGCGCCAGCAGCTTGGTGGGGACAGCTACCTACGAGCAGTACTTC
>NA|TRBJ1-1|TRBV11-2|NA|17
CASSLVGHRALNTEAFF
TGTGCCAGCAGCTTAGTAGGGCACAGGGCTTTGAACACTGAAGCTTTCTTT
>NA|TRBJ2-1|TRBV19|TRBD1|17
CASNMADRESSYNEQFF
TGTGCCAGTAATATGGCGGACAGGGAGAGCTCCTACAATGAGCAGTTCTTC
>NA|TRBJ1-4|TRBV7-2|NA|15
CASSHGSRATEKLFF
TGTGCCAGCAGCCATGGATCGAGGGCTACTGAAAAACTGTTTTTT
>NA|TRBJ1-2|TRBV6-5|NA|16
CASSYGRTMFGYGYTF
TGTGCCAGCAGTTACGGAAGGACAATGTTTGGCTATGGCTACACCTTC
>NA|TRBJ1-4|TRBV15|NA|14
CATSRDPGRWGLFF
TGTGCCACCAGCAGAGATCCGGGGAGGTGGGGACTGTTTTTT
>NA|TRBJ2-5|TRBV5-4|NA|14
CASSLVGGSETQYF
TGTGCCAGCAGCCTGGTAGGAGGGAGTGAGACCCAGTACTTC
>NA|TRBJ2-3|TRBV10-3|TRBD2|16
CASGTSGETSTDTQYF
TGTGCCAGCGGGACTAGCGGAGAAACTAGCACAGATACGCAGTATTTT
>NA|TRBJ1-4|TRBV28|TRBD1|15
CASSPGTVTNEKLFF
TGTGCCAGCAGTCCGGGGACAGTAACTAATGAAAAACTGTTTTTT
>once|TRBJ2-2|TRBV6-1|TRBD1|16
CASSVSGGLNTGELFF
TGTGCCAGCAGTGTGTCAGGGGGCCTGAACACCGGGGAGCTGTTTTTT
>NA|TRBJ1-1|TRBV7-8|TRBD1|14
CASSTRQGVTEAFF
TGTGCCAGCAGCACCCGACAGGGGGTCACTGAAGCTTTCTTT
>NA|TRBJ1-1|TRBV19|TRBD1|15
CASSHSGRTGYEAFF
TGTGCCAGTAGTCATAGTGGAAGGACAGGTTATGAAGCTTTCTTT
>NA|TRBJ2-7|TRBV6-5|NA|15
CASSSSDMIAYEQYF
TGTGCCAGCAGTTCCTCGGACATGATTGCCTACGAGCAGTACTTC
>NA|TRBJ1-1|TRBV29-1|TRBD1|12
CSVAGQGSAAFF
TGCAGCGTTGCCGGACAGGGAAGTGCTGCTTTCTTT
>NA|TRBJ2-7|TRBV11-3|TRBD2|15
CASSLEAGGSFEQYF
TGTGCCAGCAGCTTAGAGGCGGGGGGAAGCTTCGAGCAGTACTTC
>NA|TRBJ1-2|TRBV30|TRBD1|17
CAWIPRTGVAPNYGYTF
TGTGCCTGGATTCCTCGGACAGGGGTGGCCCCCAACTATGGCTACACCTTC
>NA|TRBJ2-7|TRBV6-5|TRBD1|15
CASRRIGQGAYEQYF
TGTGCCAGCAGGAGGATCGGACAGGGTGCCTACGAGCAGTACTTC
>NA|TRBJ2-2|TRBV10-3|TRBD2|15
CAISDVAGRSGELFF
TGTGCCATCAGTGATGTAGCGGGACGGTCCGGGGAGCTGTTTTTT
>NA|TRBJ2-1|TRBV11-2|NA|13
CASIEDMHNEQFF
TGTGCGTCTATTGAGGACATGCACAATGAGCAGTTCTTC
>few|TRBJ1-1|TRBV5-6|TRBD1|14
CASSGRGQGGGAFF
TGTGCCAGCAGCGGGAGGGGACAGGGAGGGGGAGCTTTCTTT
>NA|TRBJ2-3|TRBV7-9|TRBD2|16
CASIGGSRSSADTQYF
TGTGCCAGCATCGGGGGGAGTCGGAGTAGCGCAGATACGCAGTATTTT